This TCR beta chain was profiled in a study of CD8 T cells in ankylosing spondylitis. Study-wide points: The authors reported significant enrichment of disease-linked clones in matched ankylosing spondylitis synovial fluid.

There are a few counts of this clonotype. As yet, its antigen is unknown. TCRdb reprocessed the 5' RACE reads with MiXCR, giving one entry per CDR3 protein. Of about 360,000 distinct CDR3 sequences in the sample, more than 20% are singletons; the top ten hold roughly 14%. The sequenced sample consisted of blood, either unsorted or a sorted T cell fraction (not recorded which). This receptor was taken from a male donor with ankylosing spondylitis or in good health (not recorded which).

In DNA form, the CDR3 reads TGCGCCAGCAGCCAAGTGATGGTTGGTGCTAGCTCCTACAATGAGCAGTTCTTC. It encodes CASSQVMVGASSYNEQFF. The chain uses TRBV4-1 and TRBJ2-1; D is unresolved. V gave up 1 base and J gave up 0 bases, with 16 bases separating them. The CDR3 sequence is 18 residues long. Germline V gene data show CDR1 as MGHRA and CDR2 as YSYEKL.